One sample yielded the 2 T cell receptor beta chains listed below, sequenced in a study of CD8 T cells in ankylosing spondylitis. TCRdb itself ran the 5' RACE reads through MiXCR, one entry per CDR3 protein. The sample shows some 30,000 distinct CDR3 sequences, about 7.2% of them seen only once. Specimen: blood, either unsorted or a sorted T cell fraction (not recorded which). Source of these receptors: a male donor with ankylosing spondylitis or in good health (not recorded which).

Ten or more counts support this clonotype. The chain employs TRBV19 and TRBJ2-7; no definite D call. Germline values: CDR1 LNHDA, CDR2 SQIVND (reference sequence). V was clipped by 3 bases and J by 0 bases, with 9 bases between them. This CDR3 comprises 14 residues. The CDR3 loop reads CASSMTSISYEQYF. Written as DNA, the CDR3 is TGTGCCAGTAGTATGACCTCCATCTCCTACGAGCAGTACTTC.

This clonotype was observed many times. The chain is built from TRBV12-3 or TRBV12-4 and TRBJ2-1; 12 bases agree with TRBD2. V lost 2 bases and J lost 6; bases outside the gene matches: 5. CDR3 length: 16 residues. CDR3 sequence reads: CASSLLAGGPSNEQFF. As DNA, the CDR3 is TGTGCCAGCAGTTTACTAGCGGGAGGGCCGAGCAATGAGCAGTTCTTC.